The rows below give T cell receptor beta chains drawn from one sample of a study of blood T cell repertoires in COVID-19. Profiling relied on immunoSEQ multiplex PCR, and the TCRdb table lists in-frame clones only, not all of them. The sample carries roughly 68,000 clones, 70% to 90% recorded once. The material sequenced was peripheral blood. The receptor set was obtained from a woman aged 45-59 years with COVID-19, enrolled during active disease. CDR3s include the opening cysteine and the closing phenylalanine or tryptophan. A D gene is named only where the DNA matches it firmly.

>TRBV30|TRBJ1-1|TRBD1
TGTGCCTGGAGTGGGGGACAGGGGTACACTGAAGCTTTCTTT
CAWSGGQGYTEAFF
>TRBV28|TRBJ2-7|-
TGTGCCAGCAGTTTTTCGGGGTACGAGCAGTACTTC
CASSFSGYEQYF
>TRBV29-1|TRBJ2-1|-
TGCAGCGTTGTGCTGCGGCGGAACAATGAGCAGTTCTTC
CSVVLRRNNEQFF
>TRBV20-1|TRBJ1-5|-
TGCAGTGCTAGTCGCGGGAATCAGCCCCAGCATTTT
CSASRGNQPQHF
>TRBV5-4|TRBJ1-2|TRBD1
TGTGCCAGCAGCCCTGGCGGGACAGGAGCTCCCATCTATGGCTACACCTTC
CASSPGGTGAPIYGYTF
>TRBV4-1|TRBJ2-1|TRBD1
TGCGCCAGCAGCCTTGGACAGGATTTTGGGTTGGGTGAGCAGTTCTTC
CASSLGQDFGLGEQFF
>TRBV6-5|TRBJ1-5|TRBD1
TGTGCCAGCCGACAGGGGAACCAGCCCCAGCATTTT
CASRQGNQPQHF
>TRBV24-1|TRBJ2-5|TRBD2
TGTGCCACCAGTGATTGGGGTACTAGCGGAATTGAAGAGACCCAGTACTTC
CATSDWGTSGIEETQYF
>TRBV4-2|TRBJ2-7|TRBD1
TGTGCCAGCAGCCAAGGGGGCAGGGGGCTGTCGTACGAGCAGTACTTC
CASSQGGRGLSYEQYF
>TRBV15|TRBJ2-7|TRBD1
TGTGCCACCAGCAGATCGACAGGGCTTCCCTACGAGCAGTACTTC
CATSRSTGLPYEQYF
>TRBV5-6|TRBJ2-7|TRBD2
TGTGCCAGCAGCTTTCCTAGCGGGATCAACGAGCAGTACTTC
CASSFPSGINEQYF
>TRBV30|TRBJ1-4|-
TGTGCCTGGAGTGTACGTGGAGGGTATAATGAAAAACTGTTTTTT
CAWSVRGGYNEKLFF
>TRBV11-2|TRBJ2-5|-
TGTGCCAGCAGCTTAGTCTTTGAGACCCAGTACTTC
CASSLVFETQYF
>TRBV30|TRBJ2-7|-
TGTGCCTGGAGTTCCCGGTTTTTGGACGAGCAGTACTTC
CAWSSRFLDEQYF
>TRBV11-3|TRBJ2-2|TRBD1
TGTGCCAGCAGCTTAGTTGTGGGACAGGGTAACACCGGGGAGCTGTTTTTT
CASSLVVGQGNTGELFF
>TRBV5-1|TRBJ1-5|TRBD1
TGCGCCAGCAGCCCGACAGGGAACAGCAATCAGCCCCAGCATTTT
CASSPTGNSNQPQHF
>TRBV4-1|TRBJ2-7|-
TGCGCCAGCAGCCAAGGTTGGGCCCGCGGGAAGTACGAGCAGTACTTC
CASSQGWARGKYEQYF